This T cell receptor beta chain was sequenced for a study of blood T cell repertoires in COVID-19. Study summary: The United States, Italy and Spain supplied acute and convalescent COVID-19 samples. PBMCs, B-cell-depleted T cells, or T cells were the source of the cDNA or gDNA that made up the material.

CDR3 length: 13 residues. V gave up 4 bases and J gave up 7 bases; unmatched junction bases: 4. Germline values: CDR1 SGHTA, CDR2 FQGTGA. Authors' processing steps: Cell counts per sample came from amplifying reference gene primers. Data came from immunoSEQ multiplex PCR; TCRdb stores just in-frame clones and leaves some out. The V and J calls and clone size are taken from that table; D and trimming were inferred from the DNA. Among some 93,000 clones, about 80% were seen once, and the ten largest hold about 10%. Sample: peripheral blood. The rearrangement links TRBV7-3 to TRBJ1-1; 9 bases fit TRBD1. The TCR originated in a man aged 70-80 years with acute or convalescent COVID-19. CDR3 amino acids: CASSSGQGLEAFF. CDR3 nucleotide sequence: TGTGCCAGCAGCTCCGGACAGGGGCTTGAAGCTTTCTTT.